The clone carrying this TCR beta chain was observed a few times. The antigen remains undetermined. It was with a sample-barcoded 5' primer and a J-beta primer mix that a second PCR of roughly 6 to 11 cycles was run. TCRdb re-derived calls from the 5' RACE reads in MiXCR, one entry per CDR3 protein. Found here are fewer than 900,000 distinct CDR3 sequences, about 42% of them singletons; the top ten hold 20% to 25%. CDR1 and CDR2 (germline): SNHLY, FYNNEI. The CDR3 is made up of 14 amino acids. V gave up 4 bases and J gave up 2 bases, with 12 bases separating them. This record comes from a study of blood T cells in healthy people across ages. Findings and caveats of the study: Unsorted PBMCs blocked a conclusive comparison of naive and antigen-experienced cells.

This sequence joins TRBV2 and TRBJ2-7, with a possible D match to TRBD2 (5 bases). The sample comprised blood. This TCR came from a woman in her sixties in good health. CDR3 coding DNA: TGTGCCAGCAGTGGAACGGACTTCGCCTACGAGCAGTACTTC. Translation: CASSGTDFAYEQYF.